This TCR beta chain was identified in a study of blood T cell repertoires in COVID-19. Across the whole study: The samples span acute and convalescent COVID-19 from the United States, Italy and Spain. Sources were T cells, B-cell-depleted T cells, or PBMCs; the material itself was cDNA or gDNA.

Original handling: Estimation of nucleated cell counts was performed using reference gene primer amplification. Sequenced by immunoSEQ multiplex PCR; TCRdb stores in-frame clones only, minus some. Clone size and V and J calls were adopted from that table, with D and trimming inferred from the DNA. The table lists more than 85,000 clones, over 85% of them singletons. Recruited during active infection, patients (from Seattle) were subsequently followed longitudinally. The sequenced sample was peripheral blood. This receptor was taken from a human donor with COVID-19, enrolled during active disease. The donor label of this sample is uncertain.

The CDR3 loop is CATRPGQQGNTIYF. The CDR3 nucleotides are TGTGCCACTAGGCCGGGACAGCAAGGAAACACCATATATTTT. The rearrangement uses TRBV19 and TRBJ1-3; 7 nucleotides align to TRBD1. The CDR3 is 14 amino acids. Losses at the gene ends were 10 bases for V and 4 bases for J; bases not matched to a gene: 10. Looked up from germline, CDR1 is LNHDA and CDR2 is SQIVND (reference sequence).